This T cell receptor (beta chain) came from a study of cytomegalovirus exposure and HLA in healthy donors. Overall study: Of the donors genotyped, several hundred in all, around 76% fell in the Caucasian-associated ancestry cluster.

Nominally healthy donors were sampled, though unrecorded immune exposures were likely. PCR employed 60 Vbeta and 13 Jbeta primers. Clones were sequenced by immunoSEQ multiplex PCR, and TCRdb holds only the in-frame ones, with some missing. The table lists 95,000 to 110,000 clones, around four fifths of them singletons. Trimming cost V 3 bases and J 6 bases, with 17 bases left between them. Germline CDR1 reads SGHNT; CDR2 reads YYREEE (reference sequence). The CDR3 length is 15 residues. About this clone itself: Its antigen is as yet unknown.

Study observations and caveats: Exclusion applied to some V segments, including TRBV6-2 and TRBV6-3, as they were indistinguishable. A classifier reportedly called cytomegalovirus status with high sensitivity and specificity.

Sequenced material: PBMCs. This receptor was obtained from a woman between 40 and 50 years old in good health and CMV-seronegative. The rearrangement uses TRBV5-4 and TRBJ2-3; no clear D gene. Written as DNA, the CDR3 is TGTGCCAGCAGCTCCGTCTTGGCAATCTTCGATACGCAGTATTTT. Translated: CASSSVLAIFDTQYF. The whole variable domain, remainder taken from reference TRBV5-4 and TRBJ2-3, is ETGVTQSPTHLIKTRGQQVTLRCSSQSGHNTVSWYQQALGQGPQFIFQYYREEENGRGNFPPRFSGLQFPNYSSELNVNALELDDSALYLCASSSVLAIFDTQYFGPGTRLTVL.